The 27 T cell receptor beta chains in this list originate from one sample, sequenced in a study of early T cells in non-severe SARS-CoV-2 infection. TCRdb independently ran MiXCR on the 5' RACE reads; one entry per CDR3 protein. The top ten hold roughly an eighth of the sample, which has about 52,000 distinct CDR3 sequences, approximately 11% seen once. The source material was whole blood. These receptor sequences come from an adult who was a healthcare worker with PCR-confirmed SARS-CoV-2 infection or an uninfected control (not recorded which).

The sample holds many counts of this clonotype. The V and J genes are TRBV7-8 and TRBJ2-3, with 15 bases that match TRBD2. Losses at the gene ends were 2 bases for V and 0 bases for J; bases not matched to a gene: 6. The germline V gene has CDR1 SGHVS and CDR2 FQNEAQ. The CDR3 contains 19 residues. CDR3 sequence (DNA): TGTGCCAGCAGCTTATGGACTAGCGGGGGGGCCTTTAGCACAGATACGCAGTATTTT. Translation gives CASSLWTSGGAFSTDTQYF.

This chain connects TRBV6-5 to TRBJ2-2; D gene unclear. V dropped 6 bases and J dropped 5 bases, with 13 bases sitting between them. This CDR3 has 14 amino acids. Germline values: CDR1 MNHEY, CDR2 SVGAGI. CDR3 sequence (DNA): TGTGCCAGCAGCCTTCTATTCGGTACCGGGGAGCTGTTTTTT. It codes for CASSLLFGTGELFF.

This clonotype was counted a few times. V gene TRBV4-1 combines with J gene TRBJ2-2; D is undetermined. The CDR3 runs 11 residues. Germline CDR1 reads MGHRA; CDR2 reads YSYEKL. V was pared by 5 bases and J by 6 bases, with 4 bases between. CDR3 sequence reads: CASSSSGELFF. CDR3 nucleotide sequence: TGCGCCAGCAGCAGTTCCGGGGAGCTGTTTTTT.

With respect to this clonotype: A clone one base away is much larger, so this may be a read error. The chain carries TRBV27 and TRBJ2-5; 11 nucleotides line up with TRBD2. Per germline, CDR1 MNHEY and CDR2 SMNVEV (reference sequence). The CDR3 is made up of 13 amino acids. CDR3 sequence reads: CASRGLAEETQHF. DNA for the CDR3: TGTGCCAGCAGGGGACTAGCGGAAGAGACCCAGCACTTC.

This clonotype is termed medium-sized (0.01 to 0.1%). Germline and junction disagree at one end, which may indicate a read error. V usage is TRBV10-2 and J usage is TRBJ2-5; D remains unclear. This CDR3 has 11 residues. CDR1 and CDR2 (germline): WSHSY, SAAADI. Here the CDR3 reads CASSLQETQYF. DNA for the CDR3: TGTGCCAGCAGCTTACAAGAGACCCAGTACTTC.

This clonotype has just a few counts. J is TRBJ1-6 and V is TRBV2; the match to TRBD1 covers 7 bases. CDR1 and CDR2 from the germline V gene are SNHLY and FYNNEI. V was clipped by 6 bases and J by 9 bases; unmatched bases: 14. CDR3 length: 16 amino acids. CDR3 sequence reads: CASRPNEGGAGSPLHF. The CDR3 DNA is TGTGCCAGCAGACCAAACGAAGGGGGCGCGGGTTCACCCCTCCACTTT.

The chain uses TRBV14 and TRBJ2-6; D gene ambiguous. This CDR3 is 13 amino acids long. The ends were cut back, 6 bases at V and 4 bases at J, with 7 bases in the middle. CDR1 SGHDN and CDR2 FVKESK come from the germline V gene. In DNA, the CDR3 is TGTGCCAGCAGGGGGTCCGGGGCCAACGTCCTGACTTTC. Its protein is CASRGSGANVLTF.

With regard to this clonotype: A much larger clonotype is one base distant, so this may be a read error. The chain couples TRBV24-1 to TRBJ2-5; tentatively, D is TRBD1 (6 bases). The CDR3 runs 16 residues. Germline V CDR1 and CDR2: KGHDR, SFDVKD. The CDR3 reads CATGDSGHALQETQYF. DNA for the CDR3: TGTGCCACCGGTGATTCGGGACACGCTCTCCAAGAGACCCAGTACTTC.

This clonotype was detected only a few times. The chain carries TRBV7-6 and TRBJ2-3, with no clear D. Germline CDR1 and CDR2: SGHVS and FNYEAQ. This CDR3 contains 14 residues. With 5 bases removed from V and 3 bases from J, the gap between germline ends came to 12 bases. CDR3 loop: CASSPNPPTDTQYF. The CDR3 nucleotides read TGTGCCAGCAGCCCCAACCCGCCGACAGATACGCAGTATTTT.

V usage is TRBV6-6 and J usage is TRBJ1-5; perhaps TRBD1 as D (5 bases). The germline V gene has CDR1 MNHNY and CDR2 SVGAGI (reference sequence). Trimming took 4 bases from V and 0 from J, leaving 10 bases between them. The CDR3 contains 15 residues. Written as DNA, the CDR3 is TGTGCCAGCAGTTCGGGGACGGATAGCAATCAGCCCCAGCATTTT. This gives the protein CASSSGTDSNQPQHF.

The sample holds a few counts of this clonotype. The gene calls are TRBV3-1 and TRBJ2-7; possibly TRBD1 for D (5 bases). The CDR3 is 14 amino acids. Germline CDR1 LGHDT, CDR2 YNNKEL (reference sequence). With 3 bases removed from V and 2 bases from J, the gap between germline ends came to 11 bases. DNA for the CDR3: TGTGCCAGCAGCCAGGTCCAGGGTGCCTACGAGCAGTACTTC. It codes for CASSQVQGAYEQYF.

This clonotype was counted many times. The chain carries TRBV7-2 and TRBJ2-7; TRBD2 aligns across 13 bases. The V gene's germline CDR1 is SGHTA and CDR2 FQGNSA. With V trimmed by 8 bases and J by 4 bases, 8 bases remained unmatched. The CDR3 has 15 amino acids. The CDR3 loop is CASGEGLAGPYEQYF. CDR3 nucleotide sequence: TGTGCCAGCGGGGAGGGACTAGCGGGACCATACGAGCAGTACTTC.

This clonotype was recorded a few times. The CDR3 here is CASGYSVAEQFF. The CDR3 nucleotides are TGTGCCAGCGGCTATTCGGTGGCTGAGCAGTTCTTC. The V call is TRBV7-2, the J call TRBJ2-1; D uncertain. Germline V CDR1 and CDR2: SGHTA, FQGNSA. Trimming took 8 bases from V and 9 from J, leaving 14 bases between them. The CDR3 loop spans 12 amino acids.

This clonotype appeared a few times. The chain is built from TRBV11-2 and TRBJ2-1; D ambiguous. This CDR3 spans 13 amino acids. The germline V and J ends were trimmed by 5 bases and 4 bases, with 9 bases remaining between them. Germline V lookup: CDR1 SGHAT, CDR2 FQNNGV. Here the CDR3 reads CASSVTAYNEQFF. The CDR3 DNA reads as TGTGCCAGCAGCGTGACGGCTTACAATGAGCAGTTCTTC.

V gene TRBV5-8 combines with J gene TRBJ1-1; TRBD1 might be the D (6 bases). This CDR3 region has 14 residues. Germline assignment: CDR1 SGHTS and CDR2 YDEGEE. V shed 6 bases and J shed 1 base, with 13 bases lying between them. CDR3 DNA: TGTGCCAGCAACTCAGGGGTCAAGAACACTGAAGCTTTCTTT. It translates to CASNSGVKNTEAFF. Full variable domain (remainder filled in from reference TRBV5-8 and TRBJ1-1): EAGVTQSPTHLIKTRGQQATLRCSPISGHTSVYWYQQALGLGLQFLLWYDEGEERNRGNFPPRFSGRQFPNYSSELNVNALELEDSALYLCASNSGVKNTEAFFGQGTRLTVV.

The table lists this clonotype with a few counts. V is TRBV18 and J is TRBJ2-4, with D tentatively TRBD2 (5 bases). Trimming left V 3 bases short and J 1 base short, with 10 bases between. Germline loops: CDR1 KGHSH, CDR2 LQKENI. This CDR3 is built from 15 residues. CDR3 sequence reads: CASSPDGIAKNIQYF. In DNA, the CDR3 is TGTGCCAGCTCACCGGACGGGATCGCCAAAAACATTCAGTACTTC.

The chain carries TRBV11-2 and TRBJ2-7; maybe TRBD1 (5 bases). With 6 bases removed from V and 0 bases from J, the gap between germline ends came to 15 bases. Germline lookup yields CDR1 SGHAT and CDR2 FQNNGV. This CDR3 has 15 amino acids. This CDR3 is CASRVQALSSYEQYF. As DNA, the CDR3 is TGTGCCAGCAGGGTACAGGCTTTAAGCTCCTACGAGCAGTACTTC.

This clonotype was counted ten times or more. The chain recombines TRBV2 with TRBJ2-1, with D possibly being TRBD1 (6 bases). This CDR3 has 14 amino acids. The germline CDR1 and CDR2 sequences are SNHLY and FYNNEI. V lost 5 bases and J 3 bases, leaving 11 bases between the germline ends. In DNA, the CDR3 is TGTGCCAGCAGTTGGCAGGGGCGCTACAATGAGCAGTTCTTC. It encodes CASSWQGRYNEQFF.

The chain is built from TRBV7-9 and TRBJ2-1, with D maybe TRBD1 (5 bases). Germline V lookup: CDR1 SEHNR, CDR2 FQNEAQ (reference sequence). The CDR3 is 16 residues long. V lost 8 bases, J lost 8 bases, and 25 bases lay in between. CDR3 residues: CASESYLEAGIDEQFF. CDR3 bases: TGTGCCAGCGAATCTTATTTAGAAGCAGGGATAGATGAGCAGTTCTTC. Together with reference TRBV7-9 and TRBJ2-1, the CDR3 gives the full variable domain: DTGVSQNPRHKITKRGQNVTFRCDPISEHNRLYWYRQTLGQGPEFLTYFQNEAQLEKSRLLSDRFSAERPKGSFSTLEIQRTEQGDSAMYLCASESYLEAGIDEQFFGPGTRLTVL.

This chain links TRBV7-3 with TRBJ1-1; D is perhaps TRBD1 (6 bases). There are 15 residues in the CDR3. From germline, CDR1 is SGHTA and CDR2 FQGTGA. The germline V and J ends were trimmed by 2 bases and 1 base, with 11 bases remaining between them. CDR3 sequence: CASSLSPGANTEAFF. Written as DNA, the CDR3 is TGTGCCAGCAGCTTATCTCCAGGGGCGAACACTGAAGCTTTCTTT.

This clonotype was seen ten or more times. The rearrangement joins TRBV2 to TRBJ2-3; D remains unclear. CDR1 is SNHLY, CDR2 FYNNEI, per germline. The V and J ends lost 1 base and 5 bases respectively, with 4 bases between them. The CDR3 covers 12 residues. The CDR3 bases are TGTGCCAGCAGTGAAGGTAGAGATACGCAGTATTTT. It yields the protein CASSEGRDTQYF.

The V and J genes are TRBV12-2 and TRBJ1-6. TRBV12-2 is assigned pseudogene status. This CDR3 spans 17 amino acids. CDR3 DNA sequence: TGTGCAAGTTGCTTAGAAGTTTACAGCTCCTATAATTCACCCCTCCACTTT. Translating gives CASCLEVYSSYNSPLHF.

This clonotype was detected many times. V gene TRBV12-3 or TRBV12-4 combines with J gene TRBJ1-1; 8 nucleotides agree with TRBD1. The CDR3 spans 15 residues. Trimming removed 4 bases from V and 5 bases from J; junction bases left unmatched: 9. The CDR3 reads CASSSPGQGGTEAFF. The CDR3 nucleotides read TGTGCCAGCAGTTCTCCCGGACAGGGTGGAACTGAAGCTTTCTTT.

This clonotype was observed many times. The chain has TRBV20-1 and TRBJ1-2; D is ambiguous. CDR1 is DFQATT, CDR2 SNEGSKA, per germline (reference sequence). V lost 3 bases to trimming and J lost 2 bases, with 16 bases between them. The CDR3 is 15 amino acids. CDR3 amino acids: CSASPLGSTNYGYTF. CDR3 nucleotides: TGCAGTGCTAGCCCATTAGGCAGCACCAACTATGGCTACACCTTC.

This clonotype appeared many times. V and J are TRBV2 and TRBJ2-5, with unresolved D. The CDR3 is made up of 12 amino acids. CDR1 and CDR2 (germline): SNHLY, FYNNEI. V was clipped by 4 bases and J by 2 bases, with 5 bases between them. In nucleotides, the CDR3 is TGTGCCAGCAGTGGGTTACAAGAGACCCAGTACTTC. It translates to CASSGLQETQYF.

This clonotype has at least ten counts. V and J are TRBV6-2 or TRBV6-3 and TRBJ2-1; 11 bases line up with TRBD2. CDR3 length: 16 amino acids. In germline, CDR1 is MNHEY, CDR2 SVGEGT. Trimming took 4 bases from V and 8 from J; bases not matched to a gene: 10. CDR3 bases: TGTGCCAGCAGTTCAAGACTAGCGGGATCACCAGATGAGCAGTTCTTC. Translated, it gives CASSSRLAGSPDEQFF.

The CDR3 sequence is CASSPGAGYGYTF. The CDR3 nucleotides read TGTGCCAGCAGCCCCGGAGCCGGATATGGCTACACCTTC. This chain uses TRBV28 with TRBJ1-2; no firm D call. The CDR3 is 13 residues long. The germline V gene encodes CDR1 MDHEN and CDR2 SYDVKM. V lost 6 bases and J lost 5, with 13 bases in between.